These 23 T cell receptor beta chains were all obtained from the same sample, sequenced in a study of Graves' ophthalmopathy and Graves' hyperthyroidism. The authors amplified TCR beta CDR3 regions from RNA transcripts. HTBI-primed first-round RT-PCR preceded second-round multiplex PCR. TCRdb analysed the multiplex PCR reads with MiXCR anew, one entry per CDR3 protein. The sample contains more than 1,000,000 distinct CDR3 sequences, about 38% of which appear only once. Material: peripheral blood or thyroid tissue (not recorded which). The receptors derive from an adult man with Graves' hyperthyroidism.

At least ten counts were recorded for this clonotype. The chain has TRBV29-1 and TRBJ2-5; D unresolved. V was shortened by 6 bases and J by 5 bases, with 16 bases between the two germline ends. Germline V lookup: CDR1 SQVTM, CDR2 ANQGSEA. This CDR3 comprises 13 residues. CDR3 region: CSVKPDNRETQYF. The CDR3 DNA reads as TGCAGCGTGAAACCAGACAATCGGGAGACCCAGTACTTC.

This clonotype was picked up many times. The chain links TRBV20-1 to TRBJ1-5, with 11 nucleotides matching TRBD1. Germline CDR1 reads DFQATT; CDR2 reads SNEGSKA (reference sequence). V lost 5 bases and J lost 7; bases outside the gene matches: 7. The CDR3 has 14 residues. The chain's CDR3 is CSAGGQGVGQPQHF. The CDR3 nucleotides read TGCAGTGCTGGGGGACAGGGGGTTGGACAGCCCCAGCATTTT.

Concerning this clonotype: The junction does not match germline at one end; this may be a read error. This chain links TRBV10-3 with TRBJ1-4; 8 bases fit TRBD1. The CDR3 sequence is 13 residues long. Germline CDR1 is ENHRY and CDR2 is SYGVKD. The CDR3 sequence is CASSQDRAEKLFF. The CDR3 DNA sequence: TGTGCCAGCAGTCAGGACAGGGCGGAAAAACTGTTTTTT.

The chain carries TRBV20-1 and TRBJ2-7; unclear D gene. The V gene's germline CDR1 is DFQATT and CDR2 SNEGSKA (reference sequence). The CDR3 sequence is 15 residues long. The germline V and J ends were trimmed by 3 bases and 0 bases, with 15 bases remaining between them. The CDR3 nucleotides are TGCAGTGCTAGCTGGTTGACGGAGAGCTCCTACGAGCAGTACTTC. The encoded protein is CSASWLTESSYEQYF.

This clonotype appeared many times. This chain connects TRBV7-9 to TRBJ1-4; D is ambiguous. CDR1 and CDR2 (germline): SEHNR, FQNEAQ (reference sequence). The ends were cut back, 5 bases at V and 7 bases at J, with 14 bases in the middle. This CDR3 has 14 amino acids. The chain's CDR3 is CASSEDVRIEKLFF. The CDR3 DNA follows: TGTGCCAGCAGCGAGGACGTAAGGATTGAAAAACTGTTTTTT. Based on the CDR3 plus reference TRBV7-9 and TRBJ1-4, the full variable domain is DTGVSQNPRHKITKRGQNVTFRCDPISEHNRLYWYRQTLGQGPEFLTYFQNEAQLEKSRLLSDRFSAERPKGSFSTLEIQRTEQGDSAMYLCASSEDVRIEKLFFGSGTQLSVL.

This chain uses TRBV20-1 with TRBJ2-3; TRBD1 matches 8 bases. Germline CDR1 reads DFQATT; CDR2 reads SNEGSKA (reference sequence). CDR3 length equals 11 residues. J was trimmed by 14 bases and V by 6 bases; bases with no gene match: 10. The CDR3 DNA reads as TGCAGTGCAAACCCCCAGGGGGCGACGTATTTT. It codes for CSANPQGATYF.

The J gene is TRBJ1-1, the V gene TRBV29-1; tentatively, D is TRBD1 (5 bases). Germline values: CDR1 SQVTM, CDR2 ANQGSEA. This CDR3 comprises 12 residues. The CDR3 sequence is CNAQTAATEAFF. The CDR3 DNA sequence: TGCAACGCCCAGACAGCAGCCACTGAAGCTTTCTTT.

The V gene is TRBV12-3 or TRBV12-4, the J gene TRBJ2-5; 10 nucleotides match TRBD1. The V segment lost 4 bases and the J segment 3 bases; nucleotides outside the gene matches: 14. CDR3 length equals 18 residues. In DNA, the CDR3 is TGTGCCAGCAGTTCCGCTATGGTTGGGACAGGGGTTAAAGAGACCCAGTACTTC. This codes for CASSSAMVGTGVKETQYF.

The rearrangement links TRBV27 to TRBJ2-7; D gene uncertain. This CDR3 spans 13 amino acids. Germline-derived CDR1 and CDR2 are MNHEY and SMNVEV (reference sequence). V lost 6 bases to trimming and J lost 2 bases, with 11 bases between them. The CDR3 here is CASRDPSAYEQYF. The CDR3 coding sequence is TGTGCCAGCAGGGACCCTTCTGCCTACGAGCAGTACTTC.

This clonotype occurred many times. The rearrangement links TRBV7-2 to TRBJ2-5; D unclear. Looked up from germline, CDR1 is SGHTA and CDR2 is FQGNSA. The CDR3 sequence is 12 residues long. V was pared by 3 bases and J by 4 bases, with 6 bases between. Written as DNA, the CDR3 is TGTGCCAGCAGCTTCCTCATAGAGACCCAGTACTTC. Translating gives CASSFLIETQYF. The variable domain in full, completed from reference TRBV7-2 and TRBJ2-5, reads GAGVSQSPSNKVTEKGKDVELRCDPISGHTALYWYRQSLGQGLEFLIYFQGNSAPDKSGLPSDRFSAERTGGSVSTLTIQRTQQEDSAVYLCASSFLIETQYFGPGTRLLVL.

About this clonotype: With a much larger clone just one base away, this may be a read error. The chain has TRBV7-9 and TRBJ2-2, with TRBD1 matching 9 bases. Germline V lookup: CDR1 SEHNR, CDR2 FQNEAQ (reference sequence). The CDR3 contains 15 residues. The CDR3, as DNA: TGTGCCAGCAGCCGGGGACAGGGCCGCACCGGGGAGCCGTTTTTT. Amino acids: CASSRGQGRTGEPFF.

About this clonotype itself: A read error may explain this, as a much larger clone is one base away. CDR3 DNA sequence: TGTGCCAGCAGCGCCCCGCCCCTTGGGACTGAAGCTTTATTT. Protein: CASSAPPLGTEALF. V usage is TRBV7-2 and J usage is TRBJ1-1; tentatively, D is TRBD1 (5 bases). This CDR3 spans 14 amino acids. Per germline, CDR1 SGHTA and CDR2 FQGNSA.

The gene calls are TRBV10-3 and TRBJ1-1, with 9 positions matching TRBD1. The V segment lost 10 bases and the J segment 3 bases; nucleotides outside the gene matches: 6. The CDR3 covers 13 residues. Looked up from germline, CDR1 is ENHRY and CDR2 is SYGVKD. CDR3 residues: CATGQGPDTEAFF. The CDR3, as DNA: TGTGCCACCGGACAGGGGCCGGACACTGAAGCTTTCTTT.

This clonotype has only one observation. This sequence joins TRBV7-9 and TRBJ2-5, with D perhaps TRBD1 (6 bases). The V gene lost 0 bases and the J gene lost 9 bases, with 14 bases spanning the gap. The CDR3 is 14 residues long. The germline V gene encodes CDR1 SEHNR and CDR2 FQNEAQ (reference sequence). The CDR3 region has the DNA TGTGCCAGCAGCTTAGCCGGTGGAGGACAGCCCCAGTACTTC. Residues: CASSLAGGGQPQYF.

The sample holds a few counts of this clonotype. The chain employs TRBV5-5 and TRBJ2-7; 7 positions match TRBD1. The CDR3 spans 15 residues. CDR1 and CDR2 (germline): SGHKS, YYEKEE (reference sequence). After removal of 2 bases from V and 7 bases from J, the junction contained 12 bases not matched to a gene. CDR3 in DNA: TGTGCCAGCAGCTTCCAGGGATCGACAGGGTGGGAGCAGTACTTC. Translated, it gives CASSFQGSTGWEQYF.

This clonotype came up many times. This chain links TRBV6-5 with TRBJ1-1; TRBD1 matches 9 bases. The CDR3 is 16 residues long. Unmatched junction bases numbered 7, after V lost 5 bases and J lost 0 bases. Germline V gene data show CDR1 as MNHEY and CDR2 as SVGAGI. The CDR3 DNA follows: TGTGCCAGCAGTAAGGACAGGGGCAGTATGAACACTGAAGCTTTCTTT. This translates into CASSKDRGSMNTEAFF.

The V call is TRBV28, the J call TRBJ1-2; perhaps TRBD1 as D (5 bases). Germline values: CDR1 MDHEN, CDR2 SYDVKM. V was shortened by 7 bases and J by 4 bases, with 16 bases between the two germline ends. The CDR3 totals 14 residues. CDR3 DNA: TGTGCCAGCACCGTCTCCGGGGGATCCTATGGCTACACCTTC. Translation gives CASTVSGGSYGYTF.

The J gene is TRBJ1-1, the V gene TRBV4-1; 7 bases map to TRBD1. From germline, CDR1 is MGHRA and CDR2 YSYEKL. The CDR3 spans 15 residues. V lost 0 bases to trimming and J lost 5 bases; unmatched junction nucleotides: 6. In DNA form, the CDR3 reads TGCGCCAGCAGCCAAGATGAGGGGGCGAGGACTGAAGCTTTCTTT. This codes for CASSQDEGARTEAFF.

V and J are TRBV12-3 or TRBV12-4 and TRBJ2-2, with 8 positions matching TRBD1. V lost 6 bases, J lost 4 bases, and 7 bases stayed unmatched. This CDR3 spans 15 amino acids. The DNA of the CDR3 is TGTGCCAGCAGCCCCCGGGACAGGATCACCGGGGAGCTGTTTTTT. This encodes CASSPRDRITGELFF.

This clonotype showed up many times. This chain connects TRBV13 to TRBJ1-5; D ambiguous. There are 12 residues in the CDR3. Germline V CDR1 and CDR2: PRHDT, FYEKMQ (reference sequence). Between the trimmed V and J ends, which lost 4 bases and 6 bases, there was a span of 7 bases. The CDR3 DNA sequence: TGTGCCAGCAGCTGGGGAATTCAGCCCCAGCATTTT. As protein: CASSWGIQPQHF. The whole variable domain, remainder taken from reference TRBV13 and TRBJ1-5, is AAGVIQSPRHLIKEKRETATLKCYPIPRHDTVYWYQQGPGQDPQFLISFYEKMQSDKGSIPDRFSAQQFSDYHSELNMSSLELGDSALYFCASSWGIQPQHFGDGTRLSIL.

This clonotype was counted at least ten times. The chain has TRBV2 and TRBJ2-5; the match to TRBD1 covers 9 bases. J gave up 3 bases and V 5 bases, and 4 bases lay outside the gene matches. This CDR3 spans 14 amino acids. Germline lookup yields CDR1 SNHLY and CDR2 FYNNEI. For the CDR3, the DNA is TGTGCCAGCAGTCCCCGGGACAGGGAAGAGACCCAGTACTTC. Translated: CASSPRDREETQYF. Using reference TRBV2 and TRBJ2-5 for the parts outside the CDR3, the full variable domain is EPEVTQTPSHQVTQMGQEVILRCVPISNHLYFYWYRQILGQKVEFLVSFYNNEISEKSEIFDDQFSVERPDGSNFTLKIRSTKLEDSAMYFCASSPRDREETQYFGPGTRLLVL.

This clonotype was observed a few times. The J gene is TRBJ2-3, the V gene TRBV5-8; D not resolved. The CDR3 loop spans 14 amino acids. The V gene lost 0 bases and the J gene lost 0 bases, with 5 bases spanning the gap. Germline values: CDR1 SGHTS, CDR2 YDEGEE. Here the CDR3 reads CASSLATSTDTQYF. For the CDR3, the DNA is TGTGCCAGCAGCTTGGCCACTAGCACAGATACGCAGTATTTT. Supplemented by reference TRBV5-8 and TRBJ2-3, the full variable domain reads EAGVTQSPTHLIKTRGQQATLRCSPISGHTSVYWYQQALGLGLQFLLWYDEGEERNRGNFPPRFSGRQFPNYSSELNVNALELEDSALYLCASSLATSTDTQYFGPGTRLTVL.

V is TRBV6-4 and J is TRBJ2-2, with a tentative D call TRBD2 (6 bases). The V and J ends lost 8 bases and 3 bases respectively, with 10 bases between them. CDR1 is MRHNA, CDR2 SNTAGT, per germline. This CDR3 contains 13 residues. The CDR3 coding sequence is TGTGCCAGCTCAGGCGGGGACACCGGGGAGCTGTTTTTT. Its translation is CASSGGDTGELFF.